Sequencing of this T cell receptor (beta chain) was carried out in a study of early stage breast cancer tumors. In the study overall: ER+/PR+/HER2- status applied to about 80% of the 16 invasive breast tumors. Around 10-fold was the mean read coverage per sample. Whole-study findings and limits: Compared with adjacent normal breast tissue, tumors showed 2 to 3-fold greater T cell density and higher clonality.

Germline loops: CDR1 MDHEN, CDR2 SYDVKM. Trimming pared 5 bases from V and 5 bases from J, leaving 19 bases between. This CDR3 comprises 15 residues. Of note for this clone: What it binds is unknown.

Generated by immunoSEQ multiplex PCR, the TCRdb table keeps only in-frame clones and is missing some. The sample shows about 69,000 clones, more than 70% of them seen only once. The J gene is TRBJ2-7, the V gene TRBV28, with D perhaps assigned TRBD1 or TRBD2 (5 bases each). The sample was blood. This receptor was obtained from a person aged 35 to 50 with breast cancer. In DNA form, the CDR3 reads TGTGCCAGCAGTCCACGGACTGGGGGAAGGAACGAGCAGTACTTC. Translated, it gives CASSPRTGGRNEQYF.